This T cell receptor (beta chain) was profiled in a study of T cell responses to AZD1222 COVID-19 vaccine. Study-level results: Distributed over spike, vaccine-associated CD4 TCRs predominated at 160-218 and 743-854. White British ancestry dominated among donors, who included more females, and clonal diversity was possibly underestimated.

Looked up from germline, CDR1 is GTSNPN and CDR2 is SVGIG (reference sequence). The germline V and J ends were trimmed by 3 bases and 2 bases, with 11 bases remaining between them. The length of the CDR3 is 13 residues. Concerning this clone: What it binds is unknown.

The assay was immunoSEQ multiplex PCR, and TCRdb's table has in-frame clones only and misses some. The sample holds approximately 270,000 clones, around 93% seen once. The material was peripheral blood, obtained 28 days after the second AZD1222 dose. The V call is TRBV30, the J call TRBJ2-7, with D uncertain. The receptor comes from an adult who received the AZD1222 COVID-19 vaccine. The CDR3 nucleotides are TGTGCCTGGAGGGGCCGTACAGCCTACGAGCAGTACTTC. Protein: CAWRGRTAYEQYF. The full variable domain, in which reference TRBV30 and TRBJ2-7 provide the parts outside the CDR3, is SQTIHQWPATLVQPVGSPLSLECTVEGTSNPNLYWYRQAAGRGLQLLFYSVGIGQISSEVPQNLSASRPQDRQFILSSKKLLLSDSGFYLCAWRGRTAYEQYFGPGTRLTVT.